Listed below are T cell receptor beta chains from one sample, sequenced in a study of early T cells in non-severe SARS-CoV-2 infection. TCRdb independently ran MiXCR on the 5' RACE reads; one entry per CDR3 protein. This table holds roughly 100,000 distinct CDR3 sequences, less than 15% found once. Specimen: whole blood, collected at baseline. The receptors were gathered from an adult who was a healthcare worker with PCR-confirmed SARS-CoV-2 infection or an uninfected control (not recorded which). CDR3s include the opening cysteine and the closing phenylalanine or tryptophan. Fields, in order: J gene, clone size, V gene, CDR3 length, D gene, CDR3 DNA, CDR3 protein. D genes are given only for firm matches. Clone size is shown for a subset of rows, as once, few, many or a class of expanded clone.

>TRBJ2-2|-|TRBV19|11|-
TGTGCCAGTAGTGTTGGCGGGGAGCTGTTTTTT
CASSVGGELFF
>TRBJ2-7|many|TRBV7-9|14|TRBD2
TGTGCCAGCAGCTCTCGGGACTATAGATACGAGCAGTACTTC
CASSSRDYRYEQYF
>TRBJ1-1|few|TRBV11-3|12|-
TGTGCCAGCAGCTTTACTAACACTGAAGCTTTCTTT
CASSFTNTEAFF
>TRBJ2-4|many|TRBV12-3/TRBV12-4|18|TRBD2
TGTGCCAGCAGTCCAGGGACTAGCGGGAGTATAGCCAAAAACATTCAGTACTTC
CASSPGTSGSIAKNIQYF
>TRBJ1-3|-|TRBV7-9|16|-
TGTGCCAGCAGCTTAGCGAGCCACCCCTCTGGAAACACCATATATTTT
CASSLASHPSGNTIYF
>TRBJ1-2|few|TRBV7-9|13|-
TGTGCCAGCAGCTTAGCCCCACTGAGCGGCTACACCTTC
CASSLAPLSGYTF
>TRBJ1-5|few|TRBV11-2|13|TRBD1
TGTGCCAGCAGCTTAGGACAGGGCAGGGTTCAGCATTTT
CASSLGQGRVQHF
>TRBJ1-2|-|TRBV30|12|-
TGTGCCTGGAGAAAAGAGAACTATGGCTACACCTTC
CAWRKENYGYTF
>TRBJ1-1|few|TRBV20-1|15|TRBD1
TGCAGTGCTAGAGGATACTATACAGGGGGCACTGAAGCTTTCTTT
CSARGYYTGGTEAFF
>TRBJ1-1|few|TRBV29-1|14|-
TGCAGCTCCTCCCACTGGGGGAAGAACACTGAAGCTTTCTTT
CSSSHWGKNTEAFF
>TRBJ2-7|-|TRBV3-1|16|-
TGTGCCAGCAGCCAAATTGTGGGGACGTCCCTCCACGAGCAGTACTTC
CASSQIVGTSLHEQYF
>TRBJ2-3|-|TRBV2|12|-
TGTGCCAGCAAGGGTCGCACAGATACGCAGTATTTT
CASKGRTDTQYF
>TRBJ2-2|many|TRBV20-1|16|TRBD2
TGCAGTGCTAGAGGAGGGCTAGCGGTTAACACCGGGGAGCTGTTTTTT
CSARGGLAVNTGELFF
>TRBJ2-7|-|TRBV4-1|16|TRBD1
TGCGCCAGCAGCCAAGATCCGGGACAGGGGGCCTACGAGCAGTACTTC
CASSQDPGQGAYEQYF
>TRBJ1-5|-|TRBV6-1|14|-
TGTGCCAGCAGTGAAGAGGGGGGCAATCAGCCCCAGCATTTT
CASSEEGGNQPQHF
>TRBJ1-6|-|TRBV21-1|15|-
TGTGCCAGCAGCAAAAGCGACAGGGGCAATTCACCCCTCCACTTT
CASSKSDRGNSPLHF
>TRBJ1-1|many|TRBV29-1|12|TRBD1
TGCAGCGTCGCCAGGGGGTTGCCTGAAGCTTTCTTT
CSVARGLPEAFF
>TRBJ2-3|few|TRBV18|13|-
TGTGCCAGCTCACCATACGGGGCAGATACGCAGTATTTT
CASSPYGADTQYF
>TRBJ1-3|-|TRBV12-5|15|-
TGTGCTAGTGGTAAGGGTGAGGGTACTGGAAACACCATATATTTT
CASGKGEGTGNTIYF
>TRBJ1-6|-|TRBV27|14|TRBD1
TGTGCCAGCAGCCGGGACAGGGACAATTCACCCCTCCACTTT
CASSRDRDNSPLHF
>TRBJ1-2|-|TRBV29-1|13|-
TGCAGCGCGACCGGAGGCCGGAACTATGGCTACACCTTC
CSATGGRNYGYTF
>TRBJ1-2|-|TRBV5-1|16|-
TGCGCCAGCAGTTACCGCGCGACAGCCCAAATCTATGGCTACACCTTC
CASSYRATAQIYGYTF
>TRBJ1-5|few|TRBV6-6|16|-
TGTGCCAGCAGTCCCTCCCAAGGGCGCAGTGGACAGCCCCAGCATTTT
CASSPSQGRSGQPQHF
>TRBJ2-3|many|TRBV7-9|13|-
TGTGCCAGCAGCTTTTCTAGCACAGATACGCAGTATTTT
CASSFSSTDTQYF
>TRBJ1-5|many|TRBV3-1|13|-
TGTGCCAGCAGCCTTTATAGCAATCAGCCCCAGCATTTT
CASSLYSNQPQHF
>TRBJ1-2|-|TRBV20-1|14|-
TGCAGTGCTAGAGGTCTCGGGGTTAACTTTGGCTACACCTTC
CSARGLGVNFGYTF
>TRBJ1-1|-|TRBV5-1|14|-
TGCGCCAGCAGCTCCCTTGGGTCGAACACTGAAGCTTTCTTT
CASSSLGSNTEAFF
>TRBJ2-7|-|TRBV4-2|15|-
TGTGCCAGCAGCCCCCAAAGGTACAGGGCCAACGAGCAGTACTTC
CASSPQRYRANEQYF
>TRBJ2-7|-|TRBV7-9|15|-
TGTGCCAGCAGCTTAGCGCTCGGATTGCACCACGAGCAGTACTTC
CASSLALGLHHEQYF
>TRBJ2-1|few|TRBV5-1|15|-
TGCGCCAGCGCCCTTTCATTGAGCTCCTACAATGAGCAGTTCTTC
CASALSLSSYNEQFF
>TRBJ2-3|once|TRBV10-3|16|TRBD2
TGTGCCATCAGTGAGCTAAGCGGGAGTGGGACAGATACGCAGTATTTT
CAISELSGSGTDTQYF
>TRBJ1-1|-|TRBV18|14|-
TGTGCCAGCTCACCAACCGGGACAAACACTGAAGCTTTCTTT
CASSPTGTNTEAFF
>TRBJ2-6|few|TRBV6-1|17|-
TGTGCCAGCATAGGAAGACGGCCTTCATCTGGGGCCAACGTCCTGACTTTC
CASIGRRPSSGANVLTF
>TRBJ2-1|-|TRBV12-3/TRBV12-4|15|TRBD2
TGTGCCAGCAGTCCCGGACTAGCGACCTACAATGAGCAGTTCTTC
CASSPGLATYNEQFF
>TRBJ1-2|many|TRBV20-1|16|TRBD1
TGCAGTGCTAGAGATTGGGACAGGGACAGCAACTATGGCTACACCTTC
CSARDWDRDSNYGYTF
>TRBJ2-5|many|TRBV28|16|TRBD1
TGTGCCAGCAGTTCCCCCAGGGGGCAGGGTATCGAGACCCAGTACTTC
CASSSPRGQGIETQYF
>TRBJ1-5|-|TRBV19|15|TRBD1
TGTGCCAGTAGTGCAGGGGGCTATAGCAATCAGCCCCAGCATTTT
CASSAGGYSNQPQHF
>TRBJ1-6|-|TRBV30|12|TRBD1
TGTGCCGCAGGGGGAGGCAATTCACCCCTCCACTTT
CAAGGGNSPLHF
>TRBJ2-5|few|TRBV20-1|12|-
TGCAGTGCTCCCTTCAGAGGGGAGACCCAGTACTTC
CSAPFRGETQYF
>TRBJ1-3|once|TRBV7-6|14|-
TGTGCCAGCAGCCCTCTAGGCTCTGGAAACACCATATATTTT
CASSPLGSGNTIYF
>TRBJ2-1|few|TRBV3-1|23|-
TGTGCCAGCAGCCAAGCCCTGCCTGGATTGACAGACCCCTCAACTTCAGAATACAATGAGCAGTTCTTC
CASSQALPGLTDPSTSEYNEQFF
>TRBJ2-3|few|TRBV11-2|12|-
TGTGCCAGCAGCTTAGCTATGGATACGCAGTATTTT
CASSLAMDTQYF
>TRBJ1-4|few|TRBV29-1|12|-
TGCAGCGTTGATGAGGGGAACAGAGCGCTGTTTTTT
CSVDEGNRALFF
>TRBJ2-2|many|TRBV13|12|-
TGTGCCAGCACCGAAGCTACCGGGGAGCTGTTTTTT
CASTEATGELFF
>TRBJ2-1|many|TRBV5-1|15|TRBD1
TGCGCCAGCAGCTCGGGGACAGGGGCTTACAATGAGCAGTTCTTC
CASSSGTGAYNEQFF
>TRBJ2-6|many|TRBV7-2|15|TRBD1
TGTGCCAGCAGCTTACAGGGGGCTGGGGCCAACGTCCTGACTTTC
CASSLQGAGANVLTF
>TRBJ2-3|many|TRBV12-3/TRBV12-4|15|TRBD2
TGTGCCAGCAATAAAGCGGGGGCTAGCACAGATACGCAGTATTTT
CASNKAGASTDTQYF
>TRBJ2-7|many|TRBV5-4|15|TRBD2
TGTGCCAGCACGAATTCGGCGGGAGGGTTGCACGAGCAGTACTTC
CASTNSAGGLHEQYF
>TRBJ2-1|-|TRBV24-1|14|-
TGTGCCACCAGTGGGTTGGGGCCCTACAATGAGCAGTTCTTC
CATSGLGPYNEQFF
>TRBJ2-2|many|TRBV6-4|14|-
TGTGCCAGCAGTGACGAACTATACACCGGGGAGCTGTTTTTT
CASSDELYTGELFF
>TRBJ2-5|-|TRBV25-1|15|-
TGTGCCAGCAGTGAATACAAGGGGGGGCAAGAGACCCAGTACTTC
CASSEYKGGQETQYF
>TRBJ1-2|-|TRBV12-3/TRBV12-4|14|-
TGTGCCAGCAGTTTATCAGGGGAAATAGGTGGCTACACCTTC
CASSLSGEIGGYTF
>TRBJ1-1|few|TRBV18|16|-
TGTGCCAGCTCACCTCCCTTGGGAGGGAGCCGGGTAGAAGCTTTCTTT
CASSPPLGGSRVEAFF
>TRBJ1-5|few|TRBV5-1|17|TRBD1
TGCGCCAGCAGCCCGGGAGCAGGGGGCGAGGGCAATCAGCCCCAGCATTTT
CASSPGAGGEGNQPQHF
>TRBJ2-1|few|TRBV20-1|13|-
TGCAGTGCTAGTCTGTATTCCTACAATGAGCAGTTCTTC
CSASLYSYNEQFF
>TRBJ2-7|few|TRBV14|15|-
TGTGCCAGCAGCCAAGCGGGGGACAGCTCCTACGAGCAGTACTTC
CASSQAGDSSYEQYF
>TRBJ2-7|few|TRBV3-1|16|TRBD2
TGTGCCAGCAGCCAAGATTGGCTAGCGGGAACCTACGAGCAGTACTTC
CASSQDWLAGTYEQYF
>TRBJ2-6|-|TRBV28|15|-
TGTGCCAGCAGTTTGACCTTCTCTGGGGCCAACGTCCTGACTTTC
CASSLTFSGANVLTF
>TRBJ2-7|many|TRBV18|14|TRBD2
TGTGCCAGCTCACCATACGGGAGGGAGGACGAGCAGTACTTC
CASSPYGREDEQYF
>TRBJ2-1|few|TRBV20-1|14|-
TGCAGTGCTAGAGTCCCTAGCAGCTACAATGAGCAGTTCTTC
CSARVPSSYNEQFF